The 17 T cell receptor beta chains below come from one sample, sequenced in a study of blood T cells in healthy people across ages. Then a second PCR, running about 7 to 11 cycles, was carried out with a sample-barcoded 5' primer and a J-beta primer mix. MiXCR was run by TCRdb on the 5' RACE reads, yielding one entry per CDR3 protein. The sample yields over a million distinct CDR3 sequences, more than 35% seen once. Input material: blood. Every receptor here comes from a woman between 55 and 75 years old in good health.

This sequence joins TRBV29-1 and TRBJ1-1, with a weak D call TRBD1 (5 bases). V was clipped by 7 bases and J by 4 bases, with 16 bases between them. The V gene's germline CDR1 is SQVTM and CDR2 ANQGSEA. The CDR3 extends over 13 amino acids. CDR3 bases: TGCAGCGGGGGGGATGGGGGAGGCACTGAAGCTTTCTTT. This sequence encodes CSGGDGGGTEAFF. Full variable domain (missing parts from reference TRBV29-1 and TRBJ1-1): SAVISQKPSRDICQRGTSLTIQCQVDSQVTMMFWYRQQPGQSLTLIATANQGSEATYESGFVIDKFPISRPNLTFSTLTVSNMSPEDSSIYLCSGGDGGGTEAFFGQGTRLTVV.

This clonotype was observed a handful of times. V and J are TRBV20-1 and TRBJ2-3, with unresolved D. CDR1 is DFQATT and CDR2 is SNEGSKA in the germline V gene (reference sequence). This CDR3 spans 15 amino acids. The V and J ends lost 0 bases and 2 bases respectively, with 12 bases between them. Here the CDR3 reads CSARDLRLLTDTQYF. CDR3 in DNA: TGCAGTGCTAGAGATCTACGACTTCTCACAGATACGCAGTATTTT.

This clonotype turned up a few times. The chain has TRBV7-2 and TRBJ2-7, with a possible D match to TRBD2 (5 bases). The CDR3 spans 14 residues. The germline V gene has CDR1 SGHTA and CDR2 FQGNSA. V shed 5 bases and J shed 0 bases, with 11 bases lying between them. CDR3 in amino acids: CASSTRTSSYEQYF. The CDR3 nucleotides are TGTGCCAGCAGCACCCGGACTTCCTCCTACGAGCAGTACTTC.

The J gene is TRBJ1-1, the V gene TRBV10-3; 8 nucleotides align to TRBD1. Trimming at V came to 2 bases and at J to 10 bases, leaving 3 bases not matched to a gene. CDR1 is ENHRY and CDR2 is SYGVKD in the germline V gene. The CDR3 covers 12 residues. The CDR3 DNA reads as TGTGCCATCAGTGAGGACAGGGGCAGAGCTTTCTTT. Translating it yields CAISEDRGRAFF.

This clonotype has only a few counts. The CDR3 DNA reads TGTGCCAGCAGTCACCCAAGATCTAGCGGCGAGCAGTACTTC. As protein: CASSHPRSSGEQYF. The J gene is TRBJ2-7, the V gene TRBV6-6, with TRBD2 matching 7 bases. CDR1 and CDR2 (germline): MNHNY, SVGAGI (reference sequence). V lost 5 bases to trimming and J lost 6 bases; unmatched junction nucleotides: 10. CDR3 length equals 14 residues.

The genes are TRBV27 and TRBJ1-5, with TRBD1 matching over 8 bases. Trimming took 6 bases from V and 6 from J; bases not matched to a gene: 4. Germline CDR1 is MNHEY and CDR2 is SMNVEV (reference sequence). The CDR3 runs 13 residues. DNA of the CDR3: TGTGCCAGCAGACAGGGGGGGAGTCAGCCCCAGCATTTT. It is translated as CASRQGGSQPQHF.

The sample holds a few counts of this clonotype. The V and J genes are TRBV12-3 or TRBV12-4 and TRBJ1-6; D gene ambiguous. The CDR3 runs 15 residues. V was pared by 3 bases and J by 8 bases, with 14 bases between. In nucleotides, the CDR3 is TGTGCCAGCAGTTTGCATGCAGGAGGCGATTCACCCCTCCACTTT. Residues: CASSLHAGGDSPLHF.

This rearrangement joins TRBV21-1 to TRBJ2-1; the table's D call of TRBD1 was not tested on the DNA. TRBV21-1 is given as a pseudogene. The CDR3 loop spans 15 amino acids. The CDR3 bases are TGTGCCAGCAGCGTCGGGATCCCCGAAGCGTATGAGCAGTTCTTC. Translation: CASSVGIPEAYEQFF.

The chain uses TRBV20-1 and TRBJ1-2, with 11 bases fitting TRBD1. CDR1 is DFQATT, CDR2 SNEGSKA, per germline (reference sequence). The CDR3 is 15 amino acids. J lost 9 bases, V lost 6 bases, and 15 bases had no gene match. The CDR3, as DNA: TGCAGTGCCCCGCCGCCTCGGACAGGGGGCAAAAGCTACACCTTC. This encodes CSAPPPRTGGKSYTF.

J is TRBJ2-7 and V is TRBV29-1; 8 positions agree with TRBD1. This CDR3 spans 15 amino acids. CDR1 is SQVTM and CDR2 is ANQGSEA in the germline V gene. The junction had 8 bases not matched to a gene; V was cut back by 1 base and J by 3 bases. The CDR3 loop reads CSVEGETGDYYEQYF. CDR3 nucleotide sequence: TGCAGCGTTGAAGGGGAGACAGGGGATTACTACGAGCAGTACTTC.

V is TRBV6-7 and J is TRBJ2-5; D is uncertain. The J call may be incorrect, as the DNA end agrees better with TRBJ2-7. TRBV6-7 is an ORF; its function is uncertain. The CDR3 consists of 10 residues. The CDR3 loop is CASDTYEQYF. The CDR3 region has the DNA TGTGCCAGCGATACTTACGAGCAGTACTTC.

The rearrangement links TRBV20-1 to TRBJ1-6, with D possibly being TRBD1 (6 bases). CDR1 and CDR2 (germline): DFQATT, SNEGSKA (reference sequence). The V end was cut by 4 bases, the J end by 9 bases, with 25 bases between. The CDR3 is made up of 17 amino acids. The DNA of the CDR3 is TGCAGTGCTAAGCGGGCCCTCTTGGGGGCGCAAAGTTCACCCCTCCACTTT. This gives the protein CSAKRALLGAQSSPLHF.

This CDR3 is CASSFSGSGDIQYF. CDR3 bases: TGTGCCAGCAGCTTTAGCGGGAGCGGGGACATTCAGTACTTC. The chain uses TRBV7-2 and TRBJ2-4; 9 bases agree with TRBD2. This CDR3 is 14 amino acids long. CDR1 is SGHTA, CDR2 FQGNSA, per germline. J lost 8 bases, V lost 3 bases, and 5 bases had no gene match.

Details on this clonotype: One end of the junction does not line up with germline, which may come from a read error. The V and J genes are TRBV7-6 and TRBJ1-5; TRBD1 matches 8 bases. This CDR3 spans 15 amino acids. In germline, CDR1 is SGHVS, CDR2 FNYEAQ. Written as DNA, the CDR3 is TGTGCCAGCAGCTTAACAGGGGGTTCTGGTCAGCCCCGGCATTTT. Its protein is CASSLTGGSGQPRHF.

This clonotype has a handful of counts. The chain employs TRBV9 and TRBJ2-7; 7 positions match TRBD2. Germline V gives CDR1 SGDLS, CDR2 YYNGEE. CDR3 length: 14 residues. V was clipped by 0 bases and J by 5 bases; unmatched bases: 5. The CDR3 protein is CASSVVGGSDEQYF. CDR3 bases: TGTGCCAGCAGCGTAGTAGGCGGGAGTGACGAGCAGTACTTC.

This clonotype was picked up a small number of times. The V call is TRBV6-5, the J call TRBJ1-5, with D tentatively TRBD1 (6 bases). Germline values: CDR1 MNHEY, CDR2 SVGAGI. CDR3 length: 13 residues. V was clipped by 5 bases and J by 4 bases, with 9 bases between them. CDR3 sequence (DNA): TGTGCCAGCAGTGACAGGACGAATCAGCCCCAGCATTTT. Its translation: CASSDRTNQPQHF.

The V and J genes are TRBV7-3 and TRBJ2-3, with 7 bases lining up with TRBD2. Germline values: CDR1 SGHTA, CDR2 FQGTGA. Losses at the gene ends were 5 bases for V and 0 bases for J; bases not matched to a gene: 5. The CDR3 spans 15 residues. CDR3 DNA: TGTGCCAGCAGCATACTAGCGTCTAGCACAGATACGCAGTATTTT. This translates into CASSILASSTDTQYF.